The T cell receptor (beta chain) under discussion was sequenced for a study of T cell responses to AZD1222 COVID-19 vaccine. Data came from immunoSEQ multiplex PCR; TCRdb stores just in-frame clones and leaves some out. The data hold about 140,000 clones, with around 92% observed a single time. Trimming cost V 7 bases and J 0 bases, with 10 bases left between them. Germline loops: CDR1 MNHEY, CDR2 SVGAGI. The CDR3 runs 13 residues. The receptor was isolated from an adult who received the AZD1222 COVID-19 vaccine. The sample was peripheral blood, taken 28 days after the second AZD1222 dose. This chain uses TRBV6-5 with TRBJ2-7, with D possibly being TRBD2 (6 bases). DNA for the CDR3: TGTGCCAGCATGGCGGGATACTCCTACGAGCAGTACTTC. Residues: CASMAGYSYEQYF.